The 29 T cell receptor beta chains presented below share a single source sample, sequenced in a study of beta chain features in type 1 diabetes. These TCRs' antigens remain unknown. Reverse transcription of all isolated RNA meant that expressed TCRB transcripts were sequenced. Here immunoSEQ multiplex PCR was the method, and the copy in TCRdb shows in-frame clones only, minus some. The table has 250,000 to 300,000 clones, about 24% seen once; the top ten hold around 0.013%. Study outcomes and limitations: In all four CD4+ subsets, TCRB CDR3 length was significantly, moderately reduced in type 1 diabetes.

Sample: naive CD4+ T cells from blood. The receptors were sampled from a woman in her 30s with type 1 diabetes.

This clone appeared a few times. The rearrangement joins TRBV5-1 to TRBJ1-1, with D tentatively TRBD1 (6 bases). Trimming took 4 bases from V and 4 from J, leaving 14 bases between them. CDR1 is SGHRS, CDR2 YFSETQ, per germline. The CDR3 is made up of 14 amino acids. The CDR3 here is CASSPPGTITEAFF. In nucleotides, the CDR3 is TGCGCCAGCAGCCCACCCGGGACAATCACTGAAGCTTTCTTT.

This chain connects TRBV28 to TRBJ1-4; no reliable D call. The CDR3 is made up of 12 amino acids. CDR1 is MDHEN, CDR2 SYDVKM, per germline. The ends were cut back, 6 bases at V and 7 bases at J, with 9 bases in the middle. In DNA form, the CDR3 reads TGTGCCAGCAGCTTCTCGTCTGAAAAACTGTTTTTT. The encoded protein is CASSFSSEKLFF.

J is TRBJ1-5 and V is TRBV7-9; 7 positions agree with TRBD1. This CDR3 contains 13 residues. The germline V gene encodes CDR1 SEHNR and CDR2 FQNEAQ (reference sequence). Trimming at V came to 6 bases and at J to 8 bases, leaving 7 bases not matched to a gene. CDR3 amino acids: CASSATGLEPQHF. In nucleotides, the CDR3 is TGTGCCAGCAGTGCGACAGGGCTGGAGCCCCAGCATTTT.

The chain combines TRBV5-6 with TRBJ2-1, with 7 bases identical to TRBD2. The CDR3 runs to 13 residues. Looked up from germline, CDR1 is SGHDT and CDR2 is YYEEEE. The trim removed 2 bases at V and 11 bases at J, leaving 7 bases unmatched. The CDR3 loop is CASSFEERGQQFF. The CDR3 DNA sequence: TGTGCCAGCAGCTTTGAGGAGCGGGGACAGCAGTTCTTC. Complete variable domain (other parts from reference TRBV5-6 and TRBJ2-1): DAGVTQSPTHLIKTRGQQVTLRCSPKSGHDTVSWYQQALGQGPQFIFQYYEEEERQRGNFPDRFSGHQFPNYSSELNVNALLLGDSALYLCASSFEERGQQFFGPGTRLTVL.

This clone was picked up a small number of times. The V call is TRBV18, the J call TRBJ2-1; TRBD2 agrees at 11 bases. Germline V gene data show CDR1 as KGHSH and CDR2 as LQKENI. The CDR3 length is 16 residues. V was clipped by 0 bases and J by 6 bases; unmatched bases: 4. The CDR3 region has the DNA TGTGCCAGCTCACCACCAAATCTAGCGGGAGGCAATGAGCAGTTCTTC. Protein sequence: CASSPPNLAGGNEQFF.

This clone appeared a few times. The rearrangement links TRBV29-1 to TRBJ2-7, with 9 bases identical to TRBD1. V gave up 4 bases and J gave up 7 bases; unmatched junction bases: 11. Germline V CDR1 and CDR2: SQVTM, ANQGSEA. This CDR3 has 14 amino acids. The CDR3 protein is CSVVSRGQGNEQYF. The CDR3 DNA follows: TGCAGCGTTGTCTCTCGGGGACAGGGTAATGAGCAGTACTTC.

This clone was picked up a small number of times. The rearrangement links TRBV20-1 to TRBJ2-1; 9 bases are shared with TRBD1. There are 11 residues in the CDR3. J lost 12 bases, V lost 4 bases, and 4 bases had no gene match. The V gene's germline CDR1 is DFQATT and CDR2 SNEGSKA (reference sequence). This CDR3 is CSATRQGGQFF. The DNA of the CDR3 is TGCAGTGCTACCCGACAGGGGGGGCAGTTCTTC.

In DNA form, the CDR3 reads TGTGCCATCAGTGACGAGCCTTACTATGGCTACACCTTC. Translating gives CAISDEPYYGYTF. The chain joins TRBV10-3 to TRBJ1-2; unclear D gene. This CDR3 comprises 13 residues. Germline values: CDR1 ENHRY, CDR2 SYGVKD. Trimming stripped 3 bases from V and 3 bases from J, with 8 bases between.

The sample holds a few counts of this clone. V gene TRBV5-1 combines with J gene TRBJ2-7; D is unclear. This CDR3 spans 15 amino acids. Trimming stripped 0 bases from V and 0 bases from J, with 10 bases between. Per germline, CDR1 SGHRS and CDR2 YFSETQ. The CDR3 loop is CASSLEAISSYEQYF. CDR3 sequence (DNA): TGCGCCAGCAGCTTGGAAGCAATTAGCTCCTACGAGCAGTACTTC.

CDR3 region: CASSGLAGGLTSYNEQFF. DNA of the CDR3: TGTGCCAGCAGTGGACTAGCGGGAGGCCTAACCTCCTACAATGAGCAGTTCTTC. The chain recombines TRBV28 with TRBJ2-1; 14 bases fit TRBD2. The germline CDR1 and CDR2 sequences are MDHEN and SYDVKM. This CDR3 contains 18 residues. V lost 5 bases, J lost 0 bases, and 6 bases stayed unmatched.

The chain has TRBV4-1 and TRBJ2-1; maybe TRBD2 (6 bases). Germline assignment: CDR1 MGHRA and CDR2 YSYEKL. V dropped 1 base and J dropped 10 bases, with 11 bases sitting between them. CDR3 length: 13 residues. The chain's CDR3 is CASSQGGEEEQFF. The CDR3, as DNA: TGCGCCAGCAGCCAAGGAGGGGAGGAGGAGCAGTTCTTC.

V usage is TRBV9 and J usage is TRBJ1-2; maybe TRBD1 (6 bases). Trimming pared 0 bases from V and 4 bases from J, leaving 13 bases between. Germline CDR1 and CDR2: SGDLS and YYNGEE. This CDR3 region has 15 residues. DNA for the CDR3: TGTGCCAGCAGCGTAGGGTTCCAGGGGAGCTATGGCTACACCTTC. Its translation is CASSVGFQGSYGYTF.

The V call is TRBV19, the J call TRBJ2-5; D remains unclear. The V end lost 6 bases, the J end lost 5 bases, and 13 bases lay between the germline ends. Germline V gene lookup returns CDR1 LNHDA and CDR2 SQIVND (reference sequence). CDR3 length: 13 residues. As DNA, the CDR3 is TGTGCCAGTAGCCCTCGCGGATTGGAGACCCAGTACTTC. Residues: CASSPRGLETQYF.

This sequence joins TRBV6-1 and TRBJ1-5, with D perhaps matching TRBD1 (6 bases). V was trimmed by 4 bases and J by 7 bases, leaving 20 bases between them. Germline CDR1 and CDR2: MNHNS and SASEGT. This CDR3 is built from 16 residues. This CDR3 is CASSATFRGAWQPQHF. Here the CDR3 DNA reads TGTGCCAGCAGTGCGACCTTCAGGGGCGCGTGGCAGCCCCAGCATTTT.

This clone appeared a few times. The chain combines TRBV11-2 with TRBJ2-1; TRBD1 might be the D (5 bases). Per germline, CDR1 SGHAT and CDR2 FQNNGV. Between the trimmed V and J ends, which lost 6 bases and 9 bases, there was a span of 12 bases. This CDR3 is built from 12 residues. Here the CDR3 DNA reads TGTGCCAGCAGTCCAGGGTTCGGTGAGCAGTTCTTC. This translates into CASSPGFGEQFF.

This clone has just a few counts. The chain recombines TRBV7-9 with TRBJ2-7; 7 positions match TRBD1. The CDR3 is 14 residues long. Germline V gene sequence: CDR1 SEHNR, CDR2 FQNEAQ (reference sequence). The V segment lost 5 bases and the J segment 3 bases; nucleotides outside the gene matches: 7. CDR3 nucleotides: TGTGCCAGCAGCCCGCGGACAGGAAACTACGAGCAGTACTTC. Its protein product is CASSPRTGNYEQYF.

This clone occurred a few times. The chain carries TRBV5-4 and TRBJ2-1; D is possibly TRBD2 (5 bases). V lost 5 bases to trimming and J lost 0 bases, with 12 bases between them. The CDR3 has 15 residues. Per the germline V gene, CDR1 is SGHNT and CDR2 is YYREEE (reference sequence). The CDR3 sequence: CASRGEAVSYNEQFF. In nucleotides, the CDR3 is TGTGCCAGCAGGGGAGAAGCGGTCTCCTACAATGAGCAGTTCTTC.

This rearrangement joins TRBV25-1 to TRBJ2-6; 7 nucleotides align to TRBD2. V was pared by 3 bases and J by 2 bases, with 7 bases of the junction left unmatched. The CDR3 is 17 residues long. Germline CDR1 MGHDK, CDR2 SYGVNS. Here the CDR3 reads CASSESAGDTGANVLTF. The DNA of the CDR3 is TGTGCCAGCAGTGAGTCGGCGGGAGACACTGGGGCCAACGTCCTGACTTTC.

The chain carries TRBV14 and TRBJ1-1; D unclear. Germline V gene data show CDR1 as SGHDN and CDR2 as FVKESK. V lost 1 base, J lost 10 bases, and 13 bases lay in between. This CDR3 has 13 residues. CDR3 sequence (DNA): TGTGCCAGCAGCCAAGGAACCTCCCCGGGAGCTTTCTTT. It codes for CASSQGTSPGAFF. Variable domain in full (rest from reference TRBV14 and TRBJ1-1): EAGVTQFPSHSVIEKGQTVTLRCDPISGHDNLYWYRRVMGKEIKFLLHFVKESKQDESGMPNNRFLAERTGGTYSTLKVQPAELEDSGVYFCASSQGTSPGAFFGQGTRLTVV.

The chain's CDR3 is CASSQGLASEQYF. The CDR3 nucleotides read TGCGCCAGCAGCCAGGGACTAGCATCCGAGCAGTACTTC. The chain employs TRBV5-1 and TRBJ2-7, with 9 bases aligning to TRBD2. Germline V lookup: CDR1 SGHRS, CDR2 YFSETQ. J gave up 6 bases and V 4 bases, and 5 bases lay outside the gene matches. The CDR3 sequence is 13 residues long.

This clone occurred a few times. The genes are TRBV29-1 and TRBJ1-1, with D perhaps matching TRBD1 (5 bases). V lost 0 bases to trimming and J lost 7 bases, with 18 bases between them. This CDR3 is built from 15 residues. Germline V gene lookup returns CDR1 SQVTM and CDR2 ANQGSEA. CDR3 amino acids: CSVEDPASGMSEAFF. The CDR3 nucleotides are TGCAGCGTTGAAGATCCTGCGTCAGGGATGAGTGAAGCTTTCTTT.

V is TRBV27 and J is TRBJ2-5, with D unresolved. Germline assignment: CDR1 MNHEY and CDR2 SMNVEV (reference sequence). V was trimmed by 4 bases and J by 1 base, leaving 7 bases between them. The CDR3 is 13 residues long. CDR3 amino acids: CASSSASQETQYF. The CDR3 nucleotides read TGTGCCAGCAGTTCAGCGAGCCAAGAGACCCAGTACTTC.

This clone was detected only a few times. The chain is built from TRBV29-1 and TRBJ2-1; D perhaps matches TRBD2 (6 bases). Germline V CDR1 and CDR2: SQVTM, ANQGSEA. The germline V and J ends were trimmed by 1 base and 0 bases, with 13 bases remaining between them. The CDR3 consists of 16 residues. The chain's CDR3 is CSVEVGGLGSYNEQFF. The CDR3 DNA reads as TGCAGCGTTGAAGTCGGGGGACTCGGCTCCTACAATGAGCAGTTCTTC.

This clone has more than one count but fewer than ten. The chain couples TRBV5-6 to TRBJ2-1; TRBD2 matches 9 bases. Trimming removed 4 bases from V and 0 bases from J; junction bases left unmatched: 8. From germline, CDR1 is SGHDT and CDR2 YYEEEE. The CDR3 contains 17 residues. The CDR3 sequence is CASSTESSGTSYNEQFF. CDR3 bases: TGTGCCAGCAGCACGGAGTCTAGCGGGACCTCCTACAATGAGCAGTTCTTC.

The table lists this clone with a few counts. This sample includes further DNA sequences coding for the same CDR3. V gene TRBV29-1 combines with J gene TRBJ2-5; maybe TRBD2 (5 bases). V lost 6 bases and J lost 0, with 5 bases in between. The CDR3 is made up of 11 amino acids. Germline assignment: CDR1 SQVTM and CDR2 ANQGSEA. This CDR3 is CSVRDQETQYF. CDR3 sequence (DNA): TGCAGCGTGAGGGACCAAGAGACCCAGTACTTC.

This clone was seen only a few times. J is TRBJ2-1 and V is TRBV2; D ambiguous. Looked up from germline, CDR1 is SNHLY and CDR2 is FYNNEI. The ends were cut back, 2 bases at V and 6 bases at J, with 5 bases in the middle. The CDR3 is 12 residues long. DNA for the CDR3: TGTGCCAGCAGTGAACGGGTCAATGAGCAGTTCTTC. Its protein product is CASSERVNEQFF.

The rearrangement links TRBV7-9 to TRBJ1-2; the D is unclear. Germline CDR1 and CDR2: SEHNR and FQNEAQ (reference sequence). The CDR3 spans 12 residues. V was shortened by 2 bases and J by 6 bases, with 7 bases between the two germline ends. CDR3 nucleotide sequence: TGTGCCAGCAGCTTACACGGGGATGGCTACACCTTC. Translation: CASSLHGDGYTF. The variable domain in full, completed from reference TRBV7-9 and TRBJ1-2, reads DTGVSQNPRHKITKRGQNVTFRCDPISEHNRLYWYRQTLGQGPEFLTYFQNEAQLEKSRLLSDRFSAERPKGSFSTLEIQRTEQGDSAMYLCASSLHGDGYTFGSGTRLTVV.

This chain joins TRBV2 and TRBJ1-1, with D unresolved. V shed 5 bases and J shed 6 bases, with 19 bases lying between them. Germline V CDR1 and CDR2: SNHLY, FYNNEI. This CDR3 has 15 amino acids. CDR3 nucleotides: TGTGCCAGCAGTACCGGGTCAGCCGCGTTGTCTGAAGCTTTCTTT. Translation: CASSTGSAALSEAFF.

V is TRBV6-5 and J is TRBJ2-5; 10 bases match TRBD2. The CDR3 covers 15 residues. Trimming took 4 bases from V and 5 from J; bases not matched to a gene: 7. Germline V gives CDR1 MNHEY, CDR2 SVGAGI. This CDR3 is CASSSTSGWGETQYF. Written as DNA, the CDR3 is TGTGCCAGCAGTTCGACTAGCGGGTGGGGGGAGACCCAGTACTTC.